The 28 T cell receptor beta chains listed next were all sequenced from one sample in a study of blood T cell repertoires in COVID-19. Clones were sequenced by immunoSEQ multiplex PCR, and TCRdb holds only the in-frame ones, with some missing. The repertoire consists of about 220,000 clones, with approximately 89% occurring once and the leading ten covering roughly 2.5%. The sample was PBMCs or T cells enriched from blood (not recorded which). Receptors originate from a woman aged 40 to 50 with acute COVID-19.

The V and J genes are TRBV6-5 and TRBJ1-2, with 10 bases lining up with TRBD1. Germline trimming cut 2 bases from V and 4 bases from J; bases unmatched to any gene: 4. The CDR3 is made up of 15 amino acids. Per germline, CDR1 MNHEY and CDR2 SVGAGI. CDR3 bases: TGTGCCAGCAGTTACACGACAGGGGGCGTCTATGGCTACACCTTC. Translated, it gives CASSYTTGGVYGYTF.

The sample holds a few counts of this clone. The rearrangement uses TRBV6-5 and TRBJ1-5; the D gene is possibly TRBD1 (5 bases). The germline gives CDR1 MNHEY, CDR2 SVGAGI. The CDR3 is 13 residues long. V lost 6 bases and J lost 2, with 8 bases in between. CDR3 sequence: CASRATGNQPQHF. The CDR3 nucleotides are TGTGCCAGCAGGGCGACAGGCAATCAGCCCCAGCATTTT.

The chain carries TRBV6-5 and TRBJ2-7; 7 nucleotides align to TRBD1. The germline CDR1 and CDR2 sequences are MNHEY and SVGAGI. This CDR3 is 15 amino acids long. Germline trimming cut 6 bases from V and 2 bases from J; bases unmatched to any gene: 10. This chain's CDR3 is CASRHGQGVAYEQYV. CDR3 DNA sequence: TGTGCCAGCAGACACGGGCAGGGGGTGGCCTACGAGCAGTACGTC.

This sequence joins TRBV10-1 and TRBJ1-5, with TRBD1 as a possible D gene (5 bases). The V end was cut by 11 bases, the J end by 3 bases, with 11 bases between. Germline assignment: CDR1 WNHNN and CDR2 SYGVQD (reference sequence). The CDR3 runs 12 residues. In DNA, the CDR3 is TGCGCCTCACGACAGCCCAATCAGCCCCAGCATTTT. It translates to CASRQPNQPQHF.

The chain uses TRBV4-3 and TRBJ2-2, with TRBD1 matching 7 bases. The length of the CDR3 is 17 residues. V was pared by 0 bases and J by 4 bases, with 8 bases of the junction left unmatched. Germline CDR1 reads LGHNA; CDR2 reads YSLEER. CDR3 sequence reads: CASSQDIGRGSTGELFF. In nucleotides, the CDR3 is TGCGCCAGCAGCCAAGATATTGGCAGGGGGAGCACCGGGGAGCTGTTTTTT.

This clone was seen a single time. This chain uses TRBV30 with TRBJ1-2; 7 bases are a match to TRBD1. V lost 8 bases to trimming and J lost 1 base; unmatched junction nucleotides: 1. The CDR3 sequence is 11 residues long. The germline V gene encodes CDR1 GTSNPN and CDR2 SVGIG (reference sequence). This chain's CDR3 is CARDSNYGYTF. The CDR3, as DNA: TGTGCCCGGGACAGTAACTATGGCTACACCTTC.

This chain links TRBV29-1 with TRBJ1-3; TRBD1 matches 11 bases. V lost 4 bases and J lost 0; bases outside the gene matches: 2. The germline V gene has CDR1 SQVTM and CDR2 ANQGSEA. The CDR3 has 15 amino acids. CDR3 DNA: TGCAGCGTTGCCGGGACAGGGGGCTCTGGAAACACCATATATTTT. This encodes CSVAGTGGSGNTIYF.

This sequence joins TRBV3-1 (or the pseudogene TRBV3-2) and TRBJ2-4, with unresolved D. This CDR3 has 17 residues. Trimming left V 1 base short and J 0 bases short, with 13 bases between. Germline V gene data show CDR1 as LGHDT and CDR2 as YNNKEL (reference sequence). CDR3 loop: CASSQVFEYLAKNIQYF. The CDR3 DNA sequence: TGTGCCAGCAGCCAAGTTTTCGAGTACCTAGCCAAAAACATTCAGTACTTC.

The chain recombines TRBV7-2 with TRBJ1-1, with D possibly being TRBD1 (5 bases). The CDR3 spans 15 residues. Germline-derived CDR1 and CDR2 are SGHTA and FQGNSA. Trimming stripped 5 bases from V and 6 bases from J, with 19 bases between. The CDR3 region has the DNA TGTGCCAGCAGCATCCGGGGGACTAAAGGCGCTGAAGCTTTCTTT. Amino acids: CASSIRGTKGAEAFF.

The chain uses TRBV7-9 and TRBJ1-5; TRBD1 matches 9 bases. Germline-derived CDR1 and CDR2 are SEHNR and FQNEAQ (reference sequence). The CDR3 length is 18 residues. V lost 1 base, J lost 5 bases, and 12 bases stayed unmatched. The chain's CDR3 is CASSLGTGATVEHQPQHF. In DNA form, the CDR3 reads TGTGCCAGCAGCTTAGGGACAGGGGCAACTGTTGAGCATCAGCCCCAGCATTTT.

The chain has TRBV5-6 and TRBJ1-1, with a tentative D call TRBD1 (5 bases). Germline CDR1 is SGHDT and CDR2 is YYEEEE. V dropped 2 bases and J dropped 0 bases, with 11 bases sitting between them. This CDR3 has 15 amino acids. The CDR3 spells CASSFPAGLNTEAFF. CDR3 sequence (DNA): TGTGCCAGCAGCTTTCCGGCAGGGCTGAACACTGAAGCTTTCTTT.

The chain couples TRBV12-3 or TRBV12-4 to TRBJ1-2, with D unclear. The length of the CDR3 is 13 residues. Trimming cost V 5 bases and J 6 bases, with 13 bases left between them. CDR3 residues: CASSPYTGNGYTF. CDR3 DNA sequence: TGTGCCAGCAGTCCCTACACGGGTAATGGCTACACCTTC.

CDR3 protein: CSVGVAADTQYF. Written as DNA, the CDR3 is TGCAGCGTTGGAGTAGCGGCAGATACGCAGTATTTT. The chain links TRBV29-1 to TRBJ2-3; D perhaps matches TRBD2 (6 bases). Germline V gene lookup returns CDR1 SQVTM and CDR2 ANQGSEA. V was trimmed by 4 bases and J by 4 bases, leaving 9 bases between them. The CDR3 consists of 12 residues.

J is TRBJ1-2 and V is TRBV5-1; D unresolved. The CDR3 extends over 13 amino acids. Trimming shortened V by 5 bases and J by 2 bases, and 10 bases separated the two germline ends. Germline CDR1 and CDR2: SGHRS and YFSETQ. The chain's CDR3 is CASRPDTNYGYTF. CDR3 nucleotides: TGCGCCAGCAGACCCGACACCAACTATGGCTACACCTTC.

The CDR3 DNA is TGTGCCAGCAGCCAACTTAGCGGGGGTGATCAAGAGACCCAGTACTTC. The encoded protein is CASSQLSGGDQETQYF. This chain connects TRBV9 to TRBJ2-5; the match to TRBD2 covers 9 bases. The CDR3 is made up of 16 amino acids. Germline trimming cut 4 bases from V and 2 bases from J; bases unmatched to any gene: 9. CDR1 is SGDLS and CDR2 is YYNGEE in the germline V gene.

The chain joins TRBV19 to TRBJ1-2; a possible D gene is TRBD1 (6 bases). Per germline, CDR1 LNHDA and CDR2 SQIVND (reference sequence). This CDR3 comprises 13 residues. V was cut by 4 bases and J by 4 bases, with 10 bases left in between. The CDR3 DNA reads as TGTGCCAGTAGTACGGGACAAGGCTATGGCTACACCTTC. This gives the protein CASSTGQGYGYTF.

The gene calls are TRBV20-1 and TRBJ1-2, with a weak D call TRBD1 (5 bases). This CDR3 is 14 amino acids long. Germline values: CDR1 DFQATT, CDR2 SNEGSKA (reference sequence). V lost 3 bases, J lost 8 bases, and 19 bases lay in between. The chain's CDR3 is CSASVGGGNGGYTF. CDR3 nucleotides: TGCAGTGCTAGTGTCGGTGGGGGGAATGGAGGCTACACCTTC.

The chain employs TRBV7-2 and TRBJ2-3, with 9 bases fitting TRBD1. The germline gives CDR1 SGHTA, CDR2 FQGNSA. J gave up 2 bases and V 5 bases, and 2 bases lay outside the gene matches. The CDR3 runs 14 residues. CDR3 sequence: CASSRTGDTDTQYF. CDR3 coding DNA: TGTGCCAGCAGCCGGACAGGGGACACAGATACGCAGTATTTT.

The J gene is TRBJ2-6, the V gene TRBV29-1, with 9 bases matching TRBD1. The CDR3 sequence is 15 residues long. V trimming: 7 bases; J trimming: 1 base; junction bases outside the gene matches: 5. Looked up from germline, CDR1 is SQVTM and CDR2 is ANQGSEA. Here the CDR3 reads CSARQGVSGANVLTF. The CDR3 nucleotides are TGCAGCGCTCGACAGGGGGTATCTGGGGCCAACGTCCTGACTTTC.

This clone was detected only once. V usage is TRBV11-3 and J usage is TRBJ1-1, with 8 bases fitting TRBD1. V gave up 3 bases and J gave up 5 bases; unmatched junction bases: 14. This CDR3 contains 17 residues. CDR1 and CDR2 (germline): SGHNT, YENEEA. The CDR3 loop reads CASSFYTGQGAGTEAFF. CDR3 nucleotide sequence: TGTGCCAGCAGCTTTTACACGGGGCAGGGGGCAGGTACTGAAGCTTTCTTT.

The CDR3 nucleotides are TGTGCCAGCTCCCGTGGACAGGGGGCGACTGAAGCTTTCTTT. Amino acids: CASSRGQGATEAFF. V and J are TRBV18 and TRBJ1-1, with 11 bases matching TRBD1. This CDR3 is built from 14 residues. CDR1 and CDR2 from the germline V gene are KGHSH and LQKENI. Trimming cost V 6 bases and J 5 bases; bases outside gene matches: 5.

The rearrangement joins TRBV6-5 to TRBJ2-7; 7 bases fit TRBD2. V gave up 11 bases and J gave up 0 bases; unmatched junction bases: 10. Looked up from germline, CDR1 is MNHEY and CDR2 is SVGAGI. There are 14 residues in the CDR3. The CDR3 bases are TGTGCCGGCAAAGCGGGACCGATCTCCTACGAGCAGTACGTC. This sequence encodes CAGKAGPISYEQYV.

This clone occurred once. V and J are TRBV19 and TRBJ1-1; D may be TRBD1 (6 bases). The CDR3 spans 14 residues. Trimming shortened V by 7 bases and J by 5 bases, and 17 bases separated the two germline ends. CDR1 LNHDA and CDR2 SQIVND come from the germline V gene (reference sequence). The CDR3 spells CASNRAGTYTEAFF. In nucleotides, the CDR3 is TGTGCCAGTAATCGGGCAGGGACATATACTGAAGCTTTCTTT.

V and J are TRBV19 and TRBJ2-7; no firm D call. Germline V gives CDR1 LNHDA, CDR2 SQIVND (reference sequence). V lost 7 bases and J 0 bases, leaving 19 bases between the germline ends. CDR3 length: 16 residues. CDR3 sequence (DNA): TGTGCCAGTACCTTAGAAGGAGACCTTCGCTCCTACGAGCAGTACTTC. As protein: CASTLEGDLRSYEQYF.

This sequence joins TRBV28 and TRBJ1-5, with D perhaps matching TRBD1 (5 bases). The germline CDR1 and CDR2 sequences are MDHEN and SYDVKM. CDR3 length: 14 residues. V gave up 4 bases and J gave up 4 bases, with 11 bases separating them. CDR3 bases: TGTGCCAGCAGTTATCAGGGTGGGAATCAGCCCCAGCATTTT. Protein: CASSYQGGNQPQHF.

The chain has TRBV3-1 (or the pseudogene TRBV3-2) and TRBJ1-3; 7 nucleotides match TRBD1. Germline CDR1 LGHDT, CDR2 YNNKEL (reference sequence). Losses at the gene ends were 0 bases for V and 2 bases for J; bases not matched to a gene: 10. This CDR3 is 18 amino acids long. The CDR3 spells CASSQEVWVGGTGNTIYF. DNA of the CDR3: TGTGCCAGCAGCCAAGAGGTTTGGGTAGGGGGCACTGGAAACACCATATATTTT.

V and J are TRBV18 and TRBJ2-6; TRBD1 agrees at 8 bases. Trimming at V came to 3 bases and at J to 0 bases, leaving 7 bases not matched to a gene. Looked up from germline, CDR1 is KGHSH and CDR2 is LQKENI. CDR3 length: 18 amino acids. The CDR3 spells CASSPEPGGPSGANVLTF. The CDR3 nucleotides are TGTGCCAGCTCACCCGAGCCAGGGGGCCCCTCTGGGGCCAACGTCCTGACTTTC.

The rearrangement links TRBV5-6 to TRBJ1-5, with 8 bases identical to TRBD1. This CDR3 comprises 17 residues. Germline trimming cut 0 bases from V and 0 bases from J; bases unmatched to any gene: 5. Germline-derived CDR1 and CDR2 are SGHDT and YYEEEE. CDR3 in amino acids: CASSLEGTGASNQPQHF. The CDR3 DNA reads TGTGCCAGCAGCTTGGAGGGGACAGGAGCTAGCAATCAGCCCCAGCATTTT.